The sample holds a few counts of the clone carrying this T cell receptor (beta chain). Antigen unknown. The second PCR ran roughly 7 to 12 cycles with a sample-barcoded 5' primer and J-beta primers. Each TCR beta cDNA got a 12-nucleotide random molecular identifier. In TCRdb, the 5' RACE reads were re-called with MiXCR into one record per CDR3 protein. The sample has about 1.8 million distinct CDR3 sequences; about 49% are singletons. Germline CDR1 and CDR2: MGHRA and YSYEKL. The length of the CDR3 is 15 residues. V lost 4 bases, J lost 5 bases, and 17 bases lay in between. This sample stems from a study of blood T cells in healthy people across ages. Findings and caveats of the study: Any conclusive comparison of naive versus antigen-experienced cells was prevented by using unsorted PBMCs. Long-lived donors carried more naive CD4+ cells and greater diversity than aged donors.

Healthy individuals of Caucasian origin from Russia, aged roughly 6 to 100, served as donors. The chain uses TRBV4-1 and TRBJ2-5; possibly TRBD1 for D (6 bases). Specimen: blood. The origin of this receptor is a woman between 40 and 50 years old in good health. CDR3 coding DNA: TGCGCCAGCAGCCGGACAGAGGGAAGTAGGGAGACCCAGTACTTC. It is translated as CASSRTEGSRETQYF.